Listed below are T cell receptor beta chains from one sample, sequenced in a study of blood T cell repertoires in COVID-19. The table came from immunoSEQ multiplex PCR; TCRdb's copy has only in-frame clones and leaves some out. The sample has some 330,000 clones; about 92% are singletons. The specimen was PBMCs or T cells enriched from blood (not recorded which). Source of these receptors: a woman in her 30s who had recovered from COVID-19. Both conserved end residues are part of each CDR3. Each record gives: clone size, J gene, D gene, CDR3 length, V gene, CDR3 DNA, CDR3 protein. The D gene is left open where the match is weak. Clone size is given for some rows only: seen once, a few or many times, or a class if the clone is expanded.

>NA|TRBJ1-2|NA|18|TRBV28
TGTGCCACTTACGTCACCTACCACGACAGCCTTGCTAACTATGGCTACACCTTC
CATYVTYHDSLANYGYTF
>NA|TRBJ1-2|TRBD1|16|TRBV4-1
TGCGCCAGCAGCCAACCACGACAGGGGGCAGGCTATGGCTACACCTTC
CASSQPRQGAGYGYTF
>NA|TRBJ2-1|TRBD2|17|TRBV7-8
TGTGCCAGCAGCTTACCCCTTCGGACTAGCAGGAACAATGAGCAGTTCTTC
CASSLPLRTSRNNEQFF
>once|TRBJ2-7|NA|15|TRBV11-3
TGTGCCAGCAGCAACCAACAACAGGGCCACTACGAGCAGTACTTC
CASSNQQQGHYEQYF
>NA|TRBJ1-2|NA|15|TRBV1
TGCACCAGCAGCCATGCAGGGTGCAGGAACTATGGCTACACCTTC
CTSSHAGCRNYGYTF
>NA|TRBJ1-2|NA|14|TRBV10-3
TGTGCCATCTCCGACCCAGGGCAGGGTAAGGGCTACACCTTC
CAISDPGQGKGYTF
>NA|TRBJ1-2|TRBD1|14|TRBV7-9
TGTGCCAGCAGCCCGGGACAGTACAACTATGGCTACACCTTC
CASSPGQYNYGYTF
>NA|TRBJ2-7|NA|15|TRBV13
TGTGCCAGCAGCTTAACCGGGACACTCTCCTACGAGCAGTACTTC
CASSLTGTLSYEQYF
>few|TRBJ2-7|NA|14|TRBV6-5
TGTGCCAGCACCAGGACATTGTTGGGCGACGAGCAGTACTTC
CASTRTLLGDEQYF
>NA|TRBJ2-7|TRBD2|15|TRBV3-1/TRBV3-2
TGTGCCAGCAGCCTTTCTAGCGGGAGGTCCTACGAGCAGTACTTC
CASSLSSGRSYEQYF
>NA|TRBJ2-3|NA|15|TRBV7-3
TGTGCCAGCAGCTTCGGACACGCCCTCACAGATACGCAGTATTTT
CASSFGHALTDTQYF
>NA|TRBJ2-1|TRBD1|14|TRBV28
TGTGCCAGCAGTCCGGGACAGGGCACGAATGAGCAGTTCTTC
CASSPGQGTNEQFF
>NA|TRBJ2-3|NA|12|TRBV24-1
TGTGCCACCAGGTCTAGCACAGATACGCAGTATTTT
CATRSSTDTQYF
>NA|TRBJ1-4|TRBD1|16|TRBV28
TGTGCCAGCAGGTCAGAACAGGGGGCTGGTAATGAAAAACTGTTTTTT
CASRSEQGAGNEKLFF